This T cell receptor (beta chain) was sequenced in a study of T cell repertoires in cytomegalovirus infection. Study overall: Matching HLA type and CMV infection were both indicated by public TCR beta signatures.

Per germline, CDR1 MNHEY and CDR2 SVGAGI. Trimming removed 0 bases from V and 2 bases from J, with 10 bases in between. This CDR3 spans 16 amino acids. Each CDR3 protein is one row after TCRdb ran MiXCR on the reads. The sample yields some 800,000 distinct CDR3 sequences, less than 35% seen once. Points on this clonotype: What it binds is unknown.

General study points: The ex vivo response was dominated by HLA-C-restricted CMV-specific TCR beta clonotypes. Individuals carrying CMV plus the relevant HLA were identified by cumulative frequency of public TCR beta families.

This chain uses TRBV6-5 with TRBJ1-4, with D uncertain. The sample consisted of cultured CD8+ T cells from PBMCs, taken from culture after CMV antigen stimulation. The TCR was taken from a human donor in good health (CMV status not recorded). Some clones in this sample may be carry-over from other donors' samples. CDR3 sequence: CASSYSGERTNEKLFF. As DNA, the CDR3 is TGTGCCAGCAGTTACTCGGGCGAGCGGACTAATGAAAAACTGTTTTTT.